This T cell receptor (beta chain) was identified in a study of cytomegalovirus exposure and HLA in healthy donors. Germline V gene sequence: CDR1 MRHNA, CDR2 SNTAGT. After removal of 9 bases from V and 4 bases from J, the junction contained 4 bases not matched to a gene. This CDR3 region has 14 residues. This clone was counted a single time. Its target is unknown. The PCR ran on 60 Vbeta and 13 Jbeta primers. Generated by immunoSEQ multiplex PCR, the TCRdb table keeps only in-frame clones and is missing some. The sample has 150,000 to 200,000 clones, 80% to 85% seen once; the top ten hold around 4.3%. Study-level points and caveats: Altogether, about 160 TCR beta chains were recorded as cytomegalovirus-associated. Accurate predictions that matched the HLA-A and HLA-B alleles of most subjects were reportedly made from TCR beta sequences.

Sample: PBMCs. The chain links TRBV6-4 to TRBJ2-5; TRBD2 agrees at 14 bases. The receptor's source is a man aged 50 to 59 in good health and CMV-seropositive. CDR3 sequence: CARQTSGRAETQYF. CDR3 DNA: TGTGCCAGGCAGACTAGCGGGAGGGCAGAGACCCAGTACTTC.